The TCR beta chain under discussion was sequenced for a study of human T cells and chemical hapten exposure. Points from the study as a whole: PT1 expanded TCR counts and patch test score correlated positively. Expanded TCRs created a significantly greater count of big CDR3 similarity clusters than controls did.

TCRdb reanalysed the RACE reads using MiXCR and keeps one entry per CDR3 protein. The sample lists fewer than 400,000 distinct CDR3 sequences, roughly 6.9% occurring once. Time point meaning: patch test 1, 2 weeks after DPC sensitization. As for treatment: therapeutic diphenylcyclopropenone sensitization with weekly scalp DPC. Alopecia patients, 18 to 70 years old and DPC-suitable, served as donors. From whole blood left unfractionated, total RNA was extracted. At least ten counts were recorded for this clonotype. Its antigen is not known. V lost 8 bases and J 5 bases, leaving 16 bases between the germline ends. Germline V gene data show CDR1 as MNHEY and CDR2 as SMNVEV (reference sequence). CDR3 length: 14 residues.

This clonotype was obtained from a woman aged 18-30 years with alopecia areata. Some clones in this sample may be carry-over from other donors' samples. This specimen was whole blood, taken in connection with sensitization to the hapten diphenylcyclopropenone (DPC). The chain recombines TRBV27 with TRBJ2-1; D tentatively reads TRBD1 or TRBD2 (5 bases each). In DNA, the CDR3 is TGTGCCAGCCTAGGGACCCAGAGGAACAATGAGCAGTTCTTC. Translation gives CASLGTQRNNEQFF.